This T cell receptor beta chain stems from a study of blood T cells in healthy people across ages. Trimming removed 5 bases from V and 0 bases from J, with 9 bases in between. This CDR3 is built from 14 residues. The germline gives CDR1 KGHDR, CDR2 SFDVKD. Primers used in a second PCR of roughly 6 to 12 cycles were a sample-barcoded 5' primer and a J-beta primer mix. TCRdb passed the 5' RACE reads through MiXCR, listing each CDR3 protein once. Here the sample spans about a million distinct CDR3 sequences, about 44% being singletons. This sequence was found in a man between 25 and 39 years old in good health. The chain combines TRBV24-1 with TRBJ2-5, with a possible D match to TRBD1 (5 bases). The sample comprised blood. CDR3 sequence: CATSGTGNQETQYF. CDR3 coding DNA: TGTGCCACCAGTGGAACAGGAAACCAAGAGACCCAGTACTTC.